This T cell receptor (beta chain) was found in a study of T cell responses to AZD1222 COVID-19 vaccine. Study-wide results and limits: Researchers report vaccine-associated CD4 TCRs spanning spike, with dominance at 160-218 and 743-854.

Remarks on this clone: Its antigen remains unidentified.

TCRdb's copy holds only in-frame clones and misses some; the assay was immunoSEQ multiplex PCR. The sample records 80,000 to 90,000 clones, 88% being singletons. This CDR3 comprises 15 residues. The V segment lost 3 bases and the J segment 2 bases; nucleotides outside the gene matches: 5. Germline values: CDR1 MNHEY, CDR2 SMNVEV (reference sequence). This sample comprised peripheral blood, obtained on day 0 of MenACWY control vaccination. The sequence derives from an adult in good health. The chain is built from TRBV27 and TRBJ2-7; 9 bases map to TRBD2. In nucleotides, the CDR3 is TGTGCCAGCAGTTTGTTTAGCGGGAGCCCCTACGAGCAGTACTTC. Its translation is CASSLFSGSPYEQYF.